The 16 T cell receptor beta chains below come from one sample, sequenced in a study of tumor and adjacent non-tumor tissue in lung cancer. The template was RNA from unsorted bulk tissue. This non-tumor lung sample came from over 3 cm beyond the tumor edge. A modified ARM-PCR protocol with three rounds of nested PCR amplified TCRbeta. TCRdb used MiXCR to reprocess the multiplex PCR reads, holding one entry per CDR3 protein. There are 90,000 to 110,000 distinct CDR3 sequences in the sample; around 57% occur only once, and about 20% lies in the top ten. Sequenced sample: distant non-tumor lung tissue. Receptors originate from a man aged 55 to 70 with non-small cell lung cancer.

Comment on this clonotype: At one end, the junction sequence differs from germline, possibly due to a read error. The rearrangement links TRBV28 to TRBJ1-5; D ambiguous. Germline loops: CDR1 MDHEN, CDR2 SYDVKM. The CDR3 length is 13 residues. Here the CDR3 reads CASCLAGGQPQHF. In DNA form, the CDR3 reads TGTGCCAGCTGTTTAGCGGGTGGTCAGCCCCAGCATTTT. The variable domain in full, with the rest retrieved from reference TRBV28 and TRBJ1-5, is DVKVTQSSRYLVKRTGEKVFLECVQDMDHENMFWYRQDPGLGLRLIYFSYDVKMKEKGDIPEGYSVSREKKERFSLILESASTNQTSMYLCASCLAGGQPQHFGDGTRLSIL.

About this clonotype: This may be a read error, as it is one base from a much larger clone. The chain links TRBV6-1 to TRBJ2-2, with D maybe TRBD1 (5 bases). With 5 bases removed from V and 2 bases from J, the gap between germline ends came to 12 bases. Germline V lookup: CDR1 MNHNS, CDR2 SASEGT. CDR3 size: 15 residues. CDR3 amino acids: CASSIVGANTGELFF. CDR3 sequence (DNA): TGTGCCAGCAGTATTGTAGGGGCCAACACCGGGGAGCTGTTTTTT.

Worth noting for this clonotype: A read error is possible here, since a much larger clone lies one base away. The CDR3 DNA follows: TGTGTCAGCGGAACTAGCGGGTTTTCGAACACCGGGGAGCTGTTTTTT. This codes for CVSGTSGFSNTGELFF. This rearrangement joins TRBV28 to TRBJ2-2; 9 bases are shared with TRBD2. Germline V gene data show CDR1 as MDHEN and CDR2 as SYDVKM. The CDR3 sequence is 16 residues long.

This clonotype was observed many times. The chain employs TRBV28 and TRBJ2-1; the D gene is possibly TRBD2 (5 bases). Germline V CDR1 and CDR2: MDHEN, SYDVKM. Trimming took off 5 bases at V and 0 bases at J, with 14 bases between the two ends. The length of the CDR3 is 16 residues. As DNA, the CDR3 is TGTGCCAGCAGTACGGACGCCACTAGCTCCTACAATGAGCAGTTCTTC. Translated: CASSTDATSSYNEQFF.

The chain joins TRBV15 to TRBJ1-5, with 12 bases identical to TRBD1. The CDR3 has 15 amino acids. V lost 6 bases, J lost 9 bases, and 9 bases stayed unmatched. Germline CDR1 and CDR2: LNHNV and YYDKDF (reference sequence). For the CDR3, the DNA is TGTGCCACCAGTTCGGGACAGGGGGCGTCTCTGCCCCAGCATTTT. Protein product: CATSSGQGASLPQHF.

This clonotype is medium-sized in the sample. The CDR3 DNA sequence: TGTGCCAGCAGCTTATCCCCTAGCGGGAGCACAGATACGCAGTATTTT. It translates to CASSLSPSGSTDTQYF. This chain connects TRBV11-3 to TRBJ2-3; 8 bases align to TRBD2. Per the germline V gene, CDR1 is SGHNT and CDR2 is YENEEA. The V and J ends lost 2 bases and 0 bases, in that order; junction bases with no gene match: 4. There are 16 residues in the CDR3.

In regard to this clonotype: This is likely a read error, given that the CDR3 carries no conserved phenylalanine or tryptophan at its end. The J gene is TRBJ1-4, the V gene TRBV12-3 or TRBV12-4; perhaps TRBD1 as D (5 bases). Trimming stripped 9 bases from V and 6 bases from J, with 17 bases between. The CDR3 totals 14 residues. CDR3 bases: TGTGCCAGTAGGGGCCCGGGGGGTCATGAAAAACTGTTTCTT. This codes for CASRGPGGHEKLFL.

With regard to this clonotype: No conserved phenylalanine or tryptophan is present at the end of the CDR3, so a read error is the likely explanation. The CDR3 is CSVDGRPGEAFI. DNA for the CDR3: TGCAGCGTTGACGGTCGGCCTGGTGAAGCTTTCATT. The chain employs TRBV29-1 and TRBJ1-1; no definite D call. The CDR3 runs 12 residues. V was pared by 3 bases and J by 7 bases, with 12 bases between. Germline V gene data show CDR1 as SQVTM and CDR2 as ANQGSEA.

V and J are TRBV4-1 and TRBJ2-7, with D perhaps matching TRBD2 (5 bases). CDR1 MGHRA and CDR2 YSYEKL come from the germline V gene. This CDR3 contains 16 residues. Between the trimmed V and J ends, which lost 5 bases and 2 bases, there was a span of 19 bases. Here the CDR3 DNA reads TGCGCCAGCAGCAAATACTCCGGGATAGGGACCTACGAGCAGTACTTC. It yields the protein CASSKYSGIGTYEQYF.

Notes on this clonotype: A much larger clone sits a single nucleotide away, making a read error possible. This chain uses TRBV5-4 with TRBJ2-2; the match to TRBD2 covers 7 bases. The CDR3 runs to 15 residues. CDR1 and CDR2 (germline): SGHNT, YYREEE (reference sequence). V shed 6 bases, J shed 3 bases, and the junction held 8 bases outside the gene matches. The CDR3 loop is CASNPERGYTGELFF. The CDR3 nucleotides are TGTGCCAGCAACCCTGAGCGGGGCTACACCGGGGAGCTGTTTTTT.

As for this clonotype: At one boundary the junction diverges from the germline segment, which might be a read error. The chain is built from TRBV11-3 and TRBJ2-5; unclear D gene. This CDR3 contains 13 residues. Germline lookup yields CDR1 SGHNT and CDR2 YENEEA. The chain's CDR3 is CASSMYTTETQYF. The CDR3, as DNA: TGTGCCAGCAGCATGTACACCACAGAGACACAGTACTTC.

There are many counts of this clonotype. The V and J genes are TRBV6-6 and TRBJ1-2, with unresolved D. The germline V gene has CDR1 MNHNY and CDR2 SVGAGI (reference sequence). The CDR3 extends over 15 amino acids. V lost 8 bases and J lost 2, with 18 bases in between. The CDR3, as DNA: TGTGCCAGCCGACAAGAAACCTACCCGAACTATGGCTACACCTTC. Translation: CASRQETYPNYGYTF.

The chain couples TRBV29-1 to TRBJ2-1; D is undetermined. There are 12 residues in the CDR3. The germline V gene has CDR1 SQVTM and CDR2 ANQGSEA. Trimming took 2 bases from V and 8 from J, leaving 10 bases between them. The CDR3 region has the DNA TGCAGCGTTGAACACGGTTTACATGAGCAGTTCTTC. Protein product: CSVEHGLHEQFF.

V is TRBV29-1 and J is TRBJ2-1; the match to TRBD2 covers 8 bases. The V and J ends lost 6 bases and 8 bases, in that order; junction bases with no gene match: 18. The CDR3 totals 16 residues. Germline assignment: CDR1 SQVTM and CDR2 ANQGSEA. The CDR3, as DNA: TGCAGCGTGAAGAAGGGGACTAGTGGTAGGGGGGATGAGCAGTTCTTC. It yields the protein CSVKKGTSGRGDEQFF.

With respect to this clonotype: The DNA is left out, because the CDR3 cannot be placed on it with certainty; the CDR3 is given as TCRdb lists it. The chain employs TRBV29-1 and TRBJ2-7; the table's D call, TRBD1, was not checked against the DNA. Germline CDR1 and CDR2: SQVTM and ANQGSEA. 12 amino acids form the CDR3, both terminal residues included. The CDR3 spells CGVADGTYGQYF.

Worth noting for this clonotype: One base away lies a much larger clone, so this may be a sequencing read error. The V call is TRBV5-1, the J call TRBJ2-1; TRBD2 matches 14 bases. This CDR3 comprises 16 residues. CDR1 SGHRS and CDR2 YFSETQ come from the germline V gene. CDR3 loop: CASRKGTSGGYNEQLF. The CDR3 bases are TGCGCCAGCAGAAAAGGGACTAGCGGGGGCTACAATGAGCAGCTCTTC.